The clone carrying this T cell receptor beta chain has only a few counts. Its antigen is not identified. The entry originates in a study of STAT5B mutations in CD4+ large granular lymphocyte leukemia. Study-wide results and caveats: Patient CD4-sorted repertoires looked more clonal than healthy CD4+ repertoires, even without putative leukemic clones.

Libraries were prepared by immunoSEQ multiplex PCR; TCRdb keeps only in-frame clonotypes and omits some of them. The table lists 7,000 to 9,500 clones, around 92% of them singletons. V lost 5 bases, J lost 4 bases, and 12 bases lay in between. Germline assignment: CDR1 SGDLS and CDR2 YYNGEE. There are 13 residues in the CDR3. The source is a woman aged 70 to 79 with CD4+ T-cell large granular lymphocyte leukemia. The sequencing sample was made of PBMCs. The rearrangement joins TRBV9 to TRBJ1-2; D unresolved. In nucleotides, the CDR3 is TGTGCCAGCAGGTCCGACGGGTCCTATGGCTACACCTTC. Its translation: CASRSDGSYGYTF.